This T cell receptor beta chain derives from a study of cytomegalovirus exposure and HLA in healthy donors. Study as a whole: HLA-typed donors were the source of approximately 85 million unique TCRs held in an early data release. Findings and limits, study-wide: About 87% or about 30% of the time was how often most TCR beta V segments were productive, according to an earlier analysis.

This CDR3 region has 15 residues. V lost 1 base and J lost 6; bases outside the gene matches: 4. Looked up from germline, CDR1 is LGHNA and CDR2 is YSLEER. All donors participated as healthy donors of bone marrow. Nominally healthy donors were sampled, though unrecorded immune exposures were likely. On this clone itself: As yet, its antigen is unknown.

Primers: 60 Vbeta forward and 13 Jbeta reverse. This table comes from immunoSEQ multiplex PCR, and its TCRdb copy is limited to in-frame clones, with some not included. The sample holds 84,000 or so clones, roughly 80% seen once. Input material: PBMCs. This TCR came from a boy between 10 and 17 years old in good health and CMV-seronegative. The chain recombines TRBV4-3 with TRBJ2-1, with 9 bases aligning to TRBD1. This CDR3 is CASSQVGGQGNEQFF. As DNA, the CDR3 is TGCGCCAGCAGCCAAGTTGGGGGACAGGGCAATGAGCAGTTCTTC.